A single sample is the source of the 3 T cell receptor beta chains below, sequenced in a study of T cell repertoires in cytomegalovirus infection. No cognate antigen is known for these TCRs. A single record per CDR3 protein comes from TCRdb applying MiXCR to the reads. The table includes roughly 120,000 distinct CDR3 sequences, 10% detected once. The specimen was PBMCs, sequenced either directly or after in vitro stimulation (not recorded which). Every receptor here comes from a human donor in good health (CMV status not recorded). Some clones in this sample may be carry-over from other donors' samples.

This clonotype was picked up many times. This chain joins TRBV11-2 and TRBJ2-3; D gene uncertain. CDR3 length equals 14 residues. V lost 3 bases and J 7 bases, leaving 14 bases between the germline ends. Germline CDR1 reads SGHAT; CDR2 reads FQNNGV. CDR3 DNA sequence: TGTGCCAGCAGCTTGCAGTCCGGGTCGAATACGCAGTATTTT. Protein: CASSLQSGSNTQYF.

A few counts support this clonotype. J is TRBJ1-4 and V is TRBV18; tentatively, D is TRBD1 (5 bases). Germline CDR1 reads KGHSH; CDR2 reads LQKENI. V was pared by 5 bases and J by 2 bases, with 9 bases between. The CDR3 length is 14 residues. The CDR3 loop reads CASSKRGTNEKLFF. The CDR3 region has the DNA TGTGCCAGCTCAAAGCGGGGGACTAATGAAAAACTGTTTTTT.

A few counts support this clonotype. The rearrangement uses TRBV10-3 and TRBJ2-1, with TRBD1 matching 8 bases. Germline CDR1 and CDR2: ENHRY and SYGVKD. Trimming cost V 8 bases and J 3 bases; bases outside gene matches: 9. The CDR3 spans 15 residues. CDR3 sequence (DNA): TGTGCCATCGCACAGGGGGAAGGTTTCTACAATGAGCAGTTCTTC. Amino acid sequence: CAIAQGEGFYNEQFF.